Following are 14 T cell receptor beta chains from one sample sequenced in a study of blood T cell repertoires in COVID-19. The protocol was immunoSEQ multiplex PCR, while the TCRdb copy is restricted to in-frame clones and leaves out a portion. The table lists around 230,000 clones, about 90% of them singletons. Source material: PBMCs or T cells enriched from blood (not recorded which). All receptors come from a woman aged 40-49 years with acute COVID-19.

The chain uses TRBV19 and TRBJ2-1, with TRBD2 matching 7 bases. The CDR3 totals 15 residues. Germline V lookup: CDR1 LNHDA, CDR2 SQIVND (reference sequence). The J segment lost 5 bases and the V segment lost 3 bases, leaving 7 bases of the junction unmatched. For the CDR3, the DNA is TGTGCCAGTAGTATTGAGCGGGAAATCGACAATGAGCAGTTCTTC. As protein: CASSIEREIDNEQFF.

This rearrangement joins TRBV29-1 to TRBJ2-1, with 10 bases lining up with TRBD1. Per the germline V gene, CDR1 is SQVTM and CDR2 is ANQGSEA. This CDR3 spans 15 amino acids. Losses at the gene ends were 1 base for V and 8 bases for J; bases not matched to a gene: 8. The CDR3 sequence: CSVEAVDRGIDEQFF. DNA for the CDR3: TGCAGCGTTGAAGCAGTGGACAGGGGGATCGATGAGCAGTTCTTC.

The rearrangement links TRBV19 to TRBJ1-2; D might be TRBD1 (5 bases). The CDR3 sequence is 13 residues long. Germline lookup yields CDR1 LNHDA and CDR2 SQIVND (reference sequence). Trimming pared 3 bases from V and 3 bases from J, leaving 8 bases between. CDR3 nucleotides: TGTGCCAGTAGTATGGGCAGGGACTATGGCTACACCTTC. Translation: CASSMGRDYGYTF.

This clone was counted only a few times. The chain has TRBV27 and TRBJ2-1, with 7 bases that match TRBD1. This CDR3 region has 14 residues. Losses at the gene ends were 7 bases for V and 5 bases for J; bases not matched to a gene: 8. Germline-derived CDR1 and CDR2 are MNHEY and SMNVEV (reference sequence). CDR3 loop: CASKGQVADNEQFF. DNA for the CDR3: TGTGCCAGCAAAGGACAGGTTGCCGACAATGAGCAGTTCTTC.

CDR3: CASSQVWTSETNEQFF. CDR3 in DNA: TGTGCCAGCAGCCAAGTTTGGACTAGCGAAACCAATGAGCAGTTCTTC. The chain combines TRBV3-1 (or the pseudogene TRBV3-2) with TRBJ2-1; TRBD2 aligns across 9 bases. Per the germline V gene, CDR1 is LGHDT and CDR2 is YNNKEL (reference sequence). J gave up 6 bases and V 1 base, and 7 bases lay outside the gene matches. The CDR3 runs 16 residues.

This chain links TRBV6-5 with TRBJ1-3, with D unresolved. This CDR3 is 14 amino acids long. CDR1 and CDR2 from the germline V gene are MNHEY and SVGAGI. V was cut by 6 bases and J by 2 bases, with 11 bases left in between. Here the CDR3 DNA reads TGTGCCAGCAGCCCCTTGAGGACTGGAAACACCATATATTTT. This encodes CASSPLRTGNTIYF.

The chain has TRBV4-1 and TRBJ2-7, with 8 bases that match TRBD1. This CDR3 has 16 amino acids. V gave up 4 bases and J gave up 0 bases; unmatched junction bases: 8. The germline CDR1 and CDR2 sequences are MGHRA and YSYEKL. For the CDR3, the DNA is TGCGCCAGCAGCCGTACAGGGGGTGAAAGCTCCTACGAGCAGTACTTC. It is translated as CASSRTGGESSYEQYF.

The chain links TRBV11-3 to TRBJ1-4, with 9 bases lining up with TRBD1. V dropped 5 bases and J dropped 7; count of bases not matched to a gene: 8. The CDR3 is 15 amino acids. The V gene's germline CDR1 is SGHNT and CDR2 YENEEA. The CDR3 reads CASSPGTGQSEKLFF. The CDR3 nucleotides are TGTGCCAGCAGCCCGGGGACAGGGCAGAGTGAAAAACTGTTTTTT.

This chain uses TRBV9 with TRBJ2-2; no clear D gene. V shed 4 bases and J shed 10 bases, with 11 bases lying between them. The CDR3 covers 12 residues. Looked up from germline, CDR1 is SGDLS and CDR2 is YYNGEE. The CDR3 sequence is CASSPGGPELFF. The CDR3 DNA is TGTGCCAGCAGCCCCGGCGGTCCGGAGCTGTTTTTT.

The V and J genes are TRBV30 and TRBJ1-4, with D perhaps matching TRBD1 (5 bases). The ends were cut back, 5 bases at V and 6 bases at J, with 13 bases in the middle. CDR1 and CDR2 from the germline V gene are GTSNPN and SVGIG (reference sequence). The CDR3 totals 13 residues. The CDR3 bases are TGTGCCTGGTCGACAGAGCTACATGAAAAACTGTTTTTT. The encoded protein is CAWSTELHEKLFF.

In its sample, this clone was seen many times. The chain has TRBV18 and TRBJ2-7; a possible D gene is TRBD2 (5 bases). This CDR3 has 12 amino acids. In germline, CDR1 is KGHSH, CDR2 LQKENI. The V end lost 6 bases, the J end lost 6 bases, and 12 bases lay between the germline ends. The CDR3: CASSSEKSEQYF. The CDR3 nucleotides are TGTGCCAGCTCTAGCGAGAAAAGCGAGCAGTACTTC.

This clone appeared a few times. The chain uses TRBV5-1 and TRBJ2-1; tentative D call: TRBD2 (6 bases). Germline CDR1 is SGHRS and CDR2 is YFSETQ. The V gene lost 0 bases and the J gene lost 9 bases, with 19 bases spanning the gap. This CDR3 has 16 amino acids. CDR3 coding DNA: TGCGCCAGCAGCTTGGAGAATAGCGGAGGGCGAGTTGAGCAGTTCTTC. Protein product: CASSLENSGGRVEQFF.

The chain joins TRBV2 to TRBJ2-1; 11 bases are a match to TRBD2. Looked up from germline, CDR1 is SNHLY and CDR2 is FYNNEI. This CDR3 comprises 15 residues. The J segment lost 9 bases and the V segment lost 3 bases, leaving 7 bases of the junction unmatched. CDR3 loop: CASSEDLAGGGEQFF. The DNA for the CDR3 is TGTGCCAGCAGTGAGGATCTAGCGGGAGGCGGTGAGCAGTTCTTC.

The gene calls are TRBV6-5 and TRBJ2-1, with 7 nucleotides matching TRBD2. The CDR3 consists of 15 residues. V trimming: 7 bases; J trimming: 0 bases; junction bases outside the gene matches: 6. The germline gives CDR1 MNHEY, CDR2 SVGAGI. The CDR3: CASNPGLTSYNEQFF. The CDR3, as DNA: TGTGCCAGCAATCCGGGACTAACCTCCTACAATGAGCAGTTCTTC.